This entry lists 31 T cell receptor beta chains sequenced from one sample in a study of T cell responses to AZD1222 COVID-19 vaccine. Clones were sequenced by immunoSEQ multiplex PCR, and TCRdb holds only the in-frame ones, with some missing. The data show about 140,000 clones, over 90% seen once. This specimen was peripheral blood, taken on day 0 of AZD1222 vaccination. Every receptor here comes from an adult in good health.

V is TRBV1 and J is TRBJ2-2; no check of the table's D call, TRBD2, against the DNA was made. TRBV1 is an annotated pseudogene. The CDR3 has 16 residues. The CDR3, as DNA: TGCACCAGCAGCCACGGCGGGAGACCCAACACCGGGGAGCTGTTTTTT. Translating gives CTSSHGGRPNTGELFF.

The chain employs TRBV5-1 and TRBJ2-7; 9 bases map to TRBD1. CDR1 is SGHRS and CDR2 is YFSETQ in the germline V gene. This CDR3 is built from 14 residues. The J segment lost 6 bases and the V segment lost 4 bases, leaving 8 bases of the junction unmatched. CDR3 bases: TGCGCCAGCAGCGCCGGGACAGGGTTAGTCGAGCAGTACTTC. The encoded protein is CASSAGTGLVEQYF.

The chain links TRBV5-1 to TRBJ1-2; no clear D. V lost 4 bases and J 4 bases, leaving 14 bases between the germline ends. The CDR3 has 14 amino acids. Per the germline V gene, CDR1 is SGHRS and CDR2 is YFSETQ. CDR3 sequence: CASSLNPESYGYTF. CDR3 coding DNA: TGCGCCAGCAGCCTGAACCCTGAGAGCTATGGCTACACCTTC.

As to this clone: The final CDR3 position lacks the conserved phenylalanine or tryptophan, pointing to a likely read error. It is unclear where the CDR3 begins or ends on the DNA, so no DNA is shown, and the CDR3 is as TCRdb lists it. The chain has TRBV5-6 and TRBJ1-4; the DNA was not compared with TRBD1, the D call given in the table. Both ends counted, the CDR3 spans 13 residues. Germline-derived CDR1 and CDR2 are SGHDT and YYEEEE. This CDR3 reads CASSYRDRGIREV.

Concerning this clone itself: Other DNA sequences in the sample encode the same CDR3. This chain links TRBV11-3 with TRBJ2-7, with D uncertain. Per the germline V gene, CDR1 is SGHNT and CDR2 is YENEEA. CDR3 length: 13 amino acids. V was trimmed by 2 bases and J by 0 bases, leaving 5 bases between them. The CDR3 coding sequence is TGTGCCAGCAGCTTAACAAGCTCCTACGAGCAGTACTTC. As protein: CASSLTSSYEQYF. Using reference TRBV11-3 and TRBJ2-7 for the parts outside the CDR3, the full variable domain is EAGVVQSPRYKIIEKKQPVAFWCNPISGHNTLYWYLQNLGQGPELLIRYENEEAVDDSQLPKDRFSAERLKGVDSTLKIQPAELGDSAVYLCASSLTSSYEQYFGPGTRLTVT.

The rearrangement joins TRBV5-5 to TRBJ2-3; 7 bases fit TRBD1. This CDR3 spans 15 amino acids. Trimming took 0 bases from V and 2 from J; bases not matched to a gene: 3. Germline V gene sequence: CDR1 SGHKS, CDR2 YYEKEE (reference sequence). In nucleotides, the CDR3 is TGTGCCAGCAGCTTGGGAGGGACAGACACAGATACGCAGTATTTT. It encodes CASSLGGTDTDTQYF.

The chain combines TRBV5-1 with TRBJ2-2; D assignment may be TRBD1 or TRBD2 (7 bases each). Per germline, CDR1 SGHRS and CDR2 YFSETQ. The CDR3 loop spans 17 amino acids. Trimming removed 4 bases at V and 3 bases at J, with 19 bases between. The chain's CDR3 is CASSANPQGRDTGELFF. CDR3 nucleotides: TGCGCCAGCAGCGCCAACCCACAGGGGAGGGACACCGGGGAGCTGTTTTTT.

Only one count was recorded for this clone. This chain connects TRBV7-9 to TRBJ2-2; tentative D call: TRBD1 (6 bases). The CDR3 sequence is 16 residues long. The V and J ends lost 5 bases and 5 bases respectively, with 18 bases between them. In germline, CDR1 is SEHNR, CDR2 FQNEAQ (reference sequence). CDR3 residues: CASSPLRTEATGELFF. DNA of the CDR3: TGTGCCAGCAGCCCTCTTCGGACAGAGGCGACCGGGGAGCTGTTTTTT.

The rearrangement links TRBV4-2 to TRBJ1-6, with unresolved D. This CDR3 region has 14 residues. Trimming cost V 6 bases and J 7 bases, with 13 bases left between them. Germline V lookup: CDR1 LGHNA, CDR2 YNFKEQ. CDR3 amino acids: CASSLRVRNSPLHF. The CDR3 coding sequence is TGTGCCAGCAGTCTTAGGGTTAGGAATTCACCCCTCCACTTT.

The chain links TRBV28 to TRBJ1-6, with unresolved D. Trimming took 3 bases from V and 7 from J, leaving 13 bases between them. This CDR3 is built from 15 residues. The germline V gene has CDR1 MDHEN and CDR2 SYDVKM. The CDR3 DNA reads as TGTGCCAGCAGTTTGTTGAGGTTGGGGAATTCACCCCTCCACTTT. This sequence encodes CASSLLRLGNSPLHF.

The J gene is TRBJ2-1, the V gene TRBV20-1; the D is unclear. Looked up from germline, CDR1 is DFQATT and CDR2 is SNEGSKA (reference sequence). This CDR3 comprises 11 residues. Deletions cut 5 bases from V and 1 base from J, with 3 bases between. The CDR3: CSALSYNEQFF. The CDR3 DNA reads as TGCAGTGCTCTTTCCTACAATGAGCAGTTCTTC.

For the CDR3, the DNA is TGTGCCAGCAGTTACGGGGGGCTGACTGAAGCTTTCTTT. It is translated as CASSYGGLTEAFF. The J gene is TRBJ1-1, the V gene TRBV6-5, with a weak D call TRBD1 (6 bases). The V and J ends lost 2 bases and 5 bases respectively, with 9 bases between them. CDR1 MNHEY and CDR2 SVGAGI come from the germline V gene. The CDR3 totals 13 residues.

The chain joins TRBV28 to TRBJ2-7; TRBD1 matches at 7 bases. This CDR3 has 15 residues. V gave up 2 bases and J gave up 6 bases; unmatched junction bases: 10. The V gene's germline CDR1 is MDHEN and CDR2 SYDVKM. The CDR3 protein is CASSLPTRQGFEQYF. The CDR3 DNA follows: TGTGCCAGCAGTTTACCCACGAGACAGGGTTTCGAGCAGTACTTC. Drawing the rest from reference TRBV28 and TRBJ2-7, the complete variable domain is DVKVTQSSRYLVKRTGEKVFLECVQDMDHENMFWYRQDPGLGLRLIYFSYDVKMKEKGDIPEGYSVSREKKERFSLILESASTNQTSMYLCASSLPTRQGFEQYFGPGTRLTVT.

This clone was counted a single time. This chain uses TRBV6-5 with TRBJ2-5; perhaps TRBD2 as D (5 bases). CDR1 and CDR2 from the germline V gene are MNHEY and SVGAGI. CDR3 size: 13 residues. The DNA for the CDR3 is TGTGCTGGAGCGGCAGCCGATGGGGAGACCCAGTACTTC. Its translation is CAGAAADGETQYF.

This rearrangement joins TRBV6-5 to TRBJ1-4, with 8 bases matching TRBD1. This CDR3 comprises 13 residues. After removal of 6 bases from V and 7 bases from J, the junction contained 4 bases not matched to a gene. Germline CDR1 MNHEY, CDR2 SVGAGI. CDR3 region: CASSRGPGEKLFF. The CDR3 bases are TGTGCCAGCAGCAGGGGGCCGGGTGAAAAACTGTTTTTT.

The genes are TRBV28 and TRBJ1-6; TRBD1 matches 7 bases. This CDR3 region has 19 residues. CDR1 and CDR2 from the germline V gene are MDHEN and SYDVKM. J was trimmed by 0 bases and V by 3 bases; bases with no gene match: 11. CDR3 residues: CASSFLNYRGSSYNSPLHF. The CDR3 DNA follows: TGTGCCAGCAGTTTTCTCAATTACAGGGGTAGCTCCTATAATTCACCCCTCCACTTT. Filled out from reference TRBV28 and TRBJ1-6, the complete variable domain reads DVKVTQSSRYLVKRTGEKVFLECVQDMDHENMFWYRQDPGLGLRLIYFSYDVKMKEKGDIPEGYSVSREKKERFSLILESASTNQTSMYLCASSFLNYRGSSYNSPLHFGNGTRLTVT.

The chain employs TRBV12-3 or TRBV12-4 and TRBJ1-5, with D hard to call. Trimming cost V 3 bases and J 7 bases, with 10 bases left between them. The CDR3 is made up of 13 amino acids. The CDR3 DNA follows: TGTGCCAGCAGTTTTGGGGAACCCCAGCCCCAGCATTTT. It codes for CASSFGEPQPQHF.

The rearrangement links TRBV19 to TRBJ2-5; the match to TRBD2 covers 15 bases. The CDR3 length is 16 residues. Germline values: CDR1 LNHDA, CDR2 SQIVND (reference sequence). V lost 6 bases to trimming and J lost 5 bases; unmatched junction nucleotides: 7. This chain's CDR3 is CASSKGLAGGQETQYF. The CDR3 DNA sequence: TGTGCCAGTAGCAAGGGACTAGCGGGAGGTCAGGAGACCCAGTACTTC. The full variable domain, completed using reference TRBV19 and TRBJ2-5, is DGGITQSPKYLFRKEGQNVTLSCEQNLNHDAMYWYRQDPGQGLRLIYYSQIVNDFQKGDIAEGYSVSREKKESFPLTVTSAQKNPTAFYLCASSKGLAGGQETQYFGPGTRLLVL.

The CDR3 here is CASSRDRGGDQPQHF. The CDR3 DNA sequence: TGTGCCAGCAGTAGGGACAGGGGAGGAGACCAGCCCCAGCATTTT. V and J are TRBV2 and TRBJ1-5, with 10 bases that match TRBD1. This CDR3 is 15 amino acids long. V was pared by 5 bases and J by 7 bases, with 8 bases of the junction left unmatched. Germline-derived CDR1 and CDR2 are SNHLY and FYNNEI.

This clone has a single count. V is TRBV12-5 and J is TRBJ1-2; possible D gene TRBD1, 5 bases. Germline V CDR1 and CDR2: LGHNT, FRNRAP. CDR3 length: 14 residues. Trimming stripped 2 bases from V and 4 bases from J, with 11 bases between. CDR3 amino acids: CASGLRGEVYGYTF. In nucleotides, the CDR3 is TGTGCTAGTGGTTTGAGAGGGGAGGTCTATGGCTACACCTTC.

The chain uses TRBV7-9 and TRBJ1-1; D is undetermined. The CDR3 is 12 residues long. The germline V and J ends were trimmed by 3 bases and 6 bases, with 8 bases remaining between them. The germline V gene encodes CDR1 SEHNR and CDR2 FQNEAQ (reference sequence). CDR3 sequence reads: CASSLTMAEAFF. Here the CDR3 DNA reads TGTGCCAGCAGCTTGACTATGGCTGAAGCTTTCTTT.

The rearrangement links TRBV4-1 to TRBJ1-4, with D maybe TRBD1 (5 bases). The CDR3 loop spans 15 amino acids. From germline, CDR1 is MGHRA and CDR2 YSYEKL. Deletions cut 1 base from V and 7 bases from J, with 13 bases between. The CDR3 nucleotides are TGCGCCAGCAGCCAAGCGGGCAGGGATAGTGAAAAACTGTTTTTT. Translating it yields CASSQAGRDSEKLFF.

This chain's CDR3 is CASSLRGILNTEAFF. CDR3 DNA: TGTGCCAGCAGTTTAAGGGGCATATTGAACACTGAAGCTTTCTTT. The chain links TRBV27 to TRBJ1-1, with D possibly TRBD1 on 5 matching bases. Trimming pared 2 bases from V and 0 bases from J, leaving 10 bases between. The CDR3 covers 15 residues. Germline CDR1 MNHEY, CDR2 SMNVEV (reference sequence).

The chain couples TRBV5-5 to TRBJ2-1; D not certain. Deletions cut 0 bases from V and 5 bases from J, with 6 bases between. The CDR3 extends over 13 amino acids. Germline V lookup: CDR1 SGHKS, CDR2 YYEKEE (reference sequence). Here the CDR3 DNA reads TGTGCCAGCAGCTTGGAGGCAGACAATGAGCAGTTCTTC. It encodes CASSLEADNEQFF.

The rearrangement uses TRBV10-3 and TRBJ1-2; 8 positions match TRBD1. The CDR3 has 15 residues. Germline V CDR1 and CDR2: ENHRY, SYGVKD. With 7 bases clipped from V and 8 bases from J, the junction kept 15 bases outside the gene matches. CDR3 bases: TGTGCCATCAATTTTTCCAGTGCAGGGGGCGTAGGCTACACCTTC. As protein: CAINFSSAGGVGYTF.

This chain joins TRBV5-6 and TRBJ2-5, with 11 bases aligning to TRBD1. This CDR3 has 14 amino acids. The germline V gene has CDR1 SGHDT and CDR2 YYEEEE. J was trimmed by 5 bases and V by 4 bases; bases with no gene match: 4. DNA for the CDR3: TGTGCCAGCAGCCCGGACAGGGGGCCGGAGACCCAGTACTTC. Protein sequence: CASSPDRGPETQYF.

The chain recombines TRBV7-9 with TRBJ2-7, with D possibly matching TRBD1 (5 bases). The CDR3 extends over 15 amino acids. V was clipped by 5 bases and J by 0 bases, with 14 bases between them. Germline V gene lookup returns CDR1 SEHNR and CDR2 FQNEAQ (reference sequence). The CDR3 DNA is TGTGCCAGCAGCCCCGACAGAACAACCTCCTACGAGCAGTACTTC. Encoded protein: CASSPDRTTSYEQYF. Supplemented by reference TRBV7-9 and TRBJ2-7, the full variable domain reads DTGVSQNPRHKITKRGQNVTFRCDPISEHNRLYWYRQTLGQGPEFLTYFQNEAQLEKSRLLSDRFSAERPKGSFSTLEIQRTEQGDSAMYLCASSPDRTTSYEQYFGPGTRLTVT.

The chain links TRBV3-1 (or the pseudogene TRBV3-2) to TRBJ1-3; possibly TRBD1 for D (5 bases). CDR3 length: 15 residues. Germline values: CDR1 LGHDT, CDR2 YNNKEL (reference sequence). V dropped 1 base and J dropped 0 bases, with 7 bases sitting between them. The CDR3 sequence is CASSQGGLSGNTIYF. CDR3 DNA sequence: TGTGCCAGCAGCCAAGGGGGACTCTCTGGAAACACCATATATTTT.

The chain recombines TRBV4-1 with TRBJ2-1, with 11 bases that match TRBD2. Germline CDR1 MGHRA, CDR2 YSYEKL. With 8 bases clipped from V and 7 bases from J, the junction kept 10 bases outside the gene matches. There are 15 residues in the CDR3. The CDR3 DNA sequence: TGCGCCAGCCACGGCACTAGCGGGAGAGAGAATGAGCAGTTCTTC. It specifies CASHGTSGRENEQFF.

The sample holds one count of this clone. V and J are TRBV10-3 and TRBJ2-2; the match to TRBD1 covers 8 bases. The CDR3 loop spans 13 amino acids. Trimming took 7 bases from V and 4 from J; bases not matched to a gene: 2. Germline V gives CDR1 ENHRY, CDR2 SYGVKD. The CDR3 spells CAITGTGTGELFF. The CDR3 region has the DNA TGTGCCATCACAGGGACAGGCACCGGGGAGCTGTTTTTT.

The chain links TRBV28 to TRBJ1-2; D is perhaps TRBD1 (6 bases). This CDR3 is 16 amino acids long. Germline V gene data show CDR1 as MDHEN and CDR2 as SYDVKM. V was cut by 3 bases and J by 0 bases, with 14 bases left in between. CDR3 protein: CASSFSRGASNYGYTF. The DNA for the CDR3 is TGTGCCAGCAGTTTTAGCAGGGGCGCGTCTAACTATGGCTACACCTTC.